The rows below give T cell receptor beta chains drawn from one sample of a study of blood T cell repertoires in COVID-19. Some clones are missing from TCRdb's copy, which holds only in-frame ones; the method was immunoSEQ multiplex PCR. Of some 130,000 clones listed, roughly 89% are singletons. The sequenced sample consisted of peripheral blood. These receptors were collected from a man in his 60s with COVID-19, enrolled during active disease. Both conserved end residues are part of each CDR3. Each record gives: clone size, J gene, V gene, CDR3 protein. For some rows the clone size is stated as once, few or many, or as a class when expanded; others skip it.

>.|TRBJ2-5|TRBV11-2
CASSDRGPGQETQYF
>.|TRBJ1-1|TRBV28
CASSNPTAMNTEAFF
>.|TRBJ1-6|TRBV5-1
CASSFGQGADNSPLHF
>.|TRBJ2-1|TRBV5-1
CASGGTGLQGQFF
>few|TRBJ1-2|TRBV5-6
CASSLNGLYGYTF
>.|TRBJ2-1|TRBV18
CASIQGAGDNEQFF
>few|TRBJ1-2|TRBV12-3/TRBV12-4
CASSLNTNYGYTF
>few|TRBJ1-5|TRBV12-3/TRBV12-4
CASSLGRAQPQHF
>.|TRBJ1-6|TRBV7-3
CASSQERREVNSPLHF
>.|TRBJ2-2|TRBV7-8
CASSSPDRGLVNTGELFF
>.|TRBJ1-5|TRBV6-5
CASRLGGSNQPQHF
>.|TRBJ1-2|TRBV27
CASSFHVSDYGYTF
>.|TRBJ1-2|TRBV5-1
CASSLRVQGAYGYTF
>.|TRBJ1-1|TRBV5-4
CASSPAGGWGTEAFF
>.|TRBJ1-4|TRBV2
CASTLLTGNEKLFF
>many|TRBJ1-5|TRBV2
CASRGHRGNSNQPQHF
>once|TRBJ2-2|TRBV29-1
CSAPRSGGNTGELFF
>.|TRBJ1-2|TRBV30
CAWSEFYGTLF
>once|TRBJ2-7|TRBV25-1
CASSKDRRGEQYF
>.|TRBJ2-5|TRBV5-1
CASSLVAGEETQYF
>.|TRBJ2-5|TRBV7-9
CASSFYRSGQETQYF
>.|TRBJ1-4|TRBV7-6
CASSLNQGNNEKLFF
>.|TRBJ2-5|TRBV6-6
CASTLDRGETQYF
>few|TRBJ2-7|TRBV29-1
CSVEPGQENYEQYF
>.|TRBJ1-1|TRBV5-4
CASSFGRGNTEAFF
>.|TRBJ1-4|TRBV6-1
CASSEGSRVKLFF